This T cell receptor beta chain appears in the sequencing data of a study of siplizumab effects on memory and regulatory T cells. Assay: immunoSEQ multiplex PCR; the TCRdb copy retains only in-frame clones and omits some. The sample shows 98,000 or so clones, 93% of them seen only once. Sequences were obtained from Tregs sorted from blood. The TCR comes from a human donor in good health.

The CDR3 nucleotides are TGTGCCAGCAACCGGGACAGGACGAACACTGAAGCTTTCTTT. Translating it yields CASNRDRTNTEAFF. The rearrangement links TRBV2 to TRBJ1-1; 8 nucleotides match TRBD1. V was pared by 7 bases and J by 1 base, with 5 bases of the junction left unmatched. This CDR3 region has 14 residues. Germline assignment: CDR1 SNHLY and CDR2 FYNNEI.